The sequence of this TCR beta chain was determined in a study of technical replicates of blood from a handful of donors. Libraries were prepared by immunoSEQ multiplex PCR; TCRdb keeps only in-frame clonotypes and omits some of them. This sample yields fewer than 60,000 clones, of which 90% to 95% are seen a single time; 3% to 5% belongs to the top ten. The specimen sequenced was PBMCs. The TCR sequence derives from a human donor in good health. Some clones in this sample may be carry-over from other donors' samples.

The CDR3 is CATSGNEIETQYF. CDR3 nucleotide sequence: TGTGCCACCAGCGGGAACGAGATTGAGACCCAGTACTTC. The chain uses TRBV6-1 and TRBJ2-5; 7 nucleotides line up with TRBD2. Germline loops: CDR1 MNHNS, CDR2 SASEGT. The length of the CDR3 is 13 residues. V shed 10 bases and J 5 bases; nucleotides not matched to a gene: 10.